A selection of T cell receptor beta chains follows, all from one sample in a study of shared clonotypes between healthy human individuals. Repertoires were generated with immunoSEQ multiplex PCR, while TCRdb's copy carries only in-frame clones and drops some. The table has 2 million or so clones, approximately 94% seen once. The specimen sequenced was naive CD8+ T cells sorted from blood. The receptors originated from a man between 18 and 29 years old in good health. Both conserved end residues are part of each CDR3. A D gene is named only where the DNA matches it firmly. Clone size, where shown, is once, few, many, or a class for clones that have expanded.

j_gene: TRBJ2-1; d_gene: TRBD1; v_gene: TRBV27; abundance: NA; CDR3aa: CASTGTEARYNEQFF; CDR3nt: TGTGCCAGCACCGGGACAGAGGCACGCTACAATGAGCAGTTCTTC
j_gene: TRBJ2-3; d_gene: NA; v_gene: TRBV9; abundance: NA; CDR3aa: CASSVEEATWDTQYF; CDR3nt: TGTGCCAGCAGCGTCGAAGAGGCTACGTGGGATACGCAGTATTTT
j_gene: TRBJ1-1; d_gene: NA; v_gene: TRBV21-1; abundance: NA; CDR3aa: CASSKTKGGAMNTEAFF; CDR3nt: TGTGCCAGCAGCAAAACGAAGGGGGGTGCCATGAACACTGAAGCTTTCTTT
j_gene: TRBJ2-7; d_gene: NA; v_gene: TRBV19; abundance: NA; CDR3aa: CASKAGAGAFYEQYF; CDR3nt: TGTGCCAGTAAGGCCGGGGCAGGAGCCTTCTACGAGCAGTACTTC
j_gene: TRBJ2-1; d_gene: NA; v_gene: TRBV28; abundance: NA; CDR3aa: CASSFGDSYNEQFF; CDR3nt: TGTGCCAGCAGTTTTGGAGATTCCTACAATGAGCAGTTCTTC
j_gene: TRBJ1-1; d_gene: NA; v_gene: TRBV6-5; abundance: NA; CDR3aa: CASSWQQGPTEAFF; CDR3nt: TGTGCCAGCAGCTGGCAACAGGGTCCCACTGAAGCTTTCTTT
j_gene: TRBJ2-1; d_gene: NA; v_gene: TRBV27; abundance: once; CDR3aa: CASVDPTGYNEQFF; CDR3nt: TGTGCCAGCGTGGATCCTACAGGGTACAATGAGCAGTTCTTC
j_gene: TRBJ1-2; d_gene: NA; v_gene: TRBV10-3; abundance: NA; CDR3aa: CAISDPPYGYTF; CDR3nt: TGTGCCATCAGTGACCCTCCGTATGGCTACACCTTC
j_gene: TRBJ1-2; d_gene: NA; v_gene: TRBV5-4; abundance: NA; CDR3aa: CASSWDFSSNYGYTF; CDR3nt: TGTGCCAGCAGCTGGGATTTTTCCTCTAACTATGGCTACACCTTC
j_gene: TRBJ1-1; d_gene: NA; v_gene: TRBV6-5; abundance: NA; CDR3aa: CASSYGWVLNTEAFF; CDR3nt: TGTGCCAGCAGTTACGGTTGGGTCCTGAACACTGAAGCTTTCTTT